This T cell receptor (beta chain) was captured by sequencing in a study of cytomegalovirus exposure and HLA in healthy donors. Vbeta (60) and Jbeta (13) primers were used in the PCR. This table comes from immunoSEQ multiplex PCR, and its TCRdb copy is limited to in-frame clones, with some not included. The sample has some 150,000 clones, 77% seen once. J gave up 2 bases and V 5 bases, and 9 bases lay outside the gene matches. The CDR3 totals 16 residues. The germline V gene encodes CDR1 MNHNY and CDR2 SVGAGI (reference sequence). The sequence was obtained from a female donor in good health and CMV-seronegative. The V call is TRBV6-6, the J call TRBJ2-4; 7 nucleotides agree with TRBD1. Sequencing was carried out using PBMCs. CDR3 nucleotides: TGTGCCAGCAGTCTCAGGTCAGGGGGAACCAAAAACATTCAGTACTTC. This codes for CASSLRSGGTKNIQYF.